This T cell receptor beta chain stems from a study of blood T cell repertoires in COVID-19. The CDR3 contains 18 residues. V dropped 3 bases and J dropped 4 bases, with 22 bases sitting between them. Germline CDR1 and CDR2: KGHSH and LQKENI. Using immunoSEQ multiplex PCR, the repertoire was profiled, and TCRdb retains in-frame clones only, with some absent. The sample includes approximately 31,000 clones, roughly nine tenths of them seen just once. The chain is built from TRBV18 and TRBJ1-5, with a tentative D call TRBD1 (5 bases). The material sequenced was peripheral blood. The source is a man older than 75 with acute or convalescent COVID-19. CDR3 sequence (DNA): TGTGCCAGCTCACCGATGGGGGGACTTAGGGTCGATAATCAGCCCCAGCATTTT. Its protein is CASSPMGGLRVDNQPQHF.